Listed below are T cell receptor beta chains from one sample, sequenced in a study of Graves' ophthalmopathy and Graves' hyperthyroidism. TCRdb reprocessed the multiplex PCR reads via MiXCR and lists one record per CDR3 protein. The sample records around 1,000,000 distinct CDR3 sequences, approximately 35% being singletons. Sequencing used peripheral blood or thyroid tissue (not recorded which). Receptor source: an adult man with Graves' hyperthyroidism. Each CDR3 is given with its conserved first and last residue. The D gene is left open where the match is weak. Clone size is stated in some rows and not others, as once, few, many or a class when expanded.

14 TRBJ1-3 TRBV2 NA NA TGTGCCAGCAGTCCCACTGGGGGTGGAAACACCATATATTTT CASSPTGGGNTIYF
13 TRBJ1-6 TRBV7-9 many NA TGTGCCAGCAGCTTGAATGACAAGTCACCCCTCCACTTT CASSLNDKSPLHF
14 TRBJ1-4 TRBV2 NA NA TGTGCCAGCATCCGGGGGACGACTAATGAAAAACTGTTTTTT CASIRGTTNEKLFF
11 TRBJ2-7 TRBV20-1 many NA TGCAGTGCGCGTCTAGCGTCCGAGCAGTACTTC CSARLASEQYF
14 TRBJ2-7 TRBV7-9 many NA TGTGCCAGCAGCACTCCCGGGACCGCAGAAGGGCAGTACTTC CASSTPGTAEGQYF
14 TRBJ1-1 TRBV6-5 NA TRBD1 TGTGCCAGCAGTTATCTGGACAGGGTCACTGAAGCTTTCTTT CASSYLDRVTEAFF
14 TRBJ2-7 TRBV14 many NA TGTGCCAGCAGCCACGACGGGGGCTCGTACGAGCAGTACTTC CASSHDGGSYEQYF
14 TRBJ1-1 TRBV10-3 NA NA TGTGCCATCAGTGACCAGGGGCGGTACACTGAAGCTTTCTTT CAISDQGRYTEAFF
13 TRBJ2-3 TRBV2 many NA TGTGCCAGCATGAGGGGCGAGAGAGATACGCAGTATTTT CASMRGERDTQYF
13 TRBJ2-5 TRBV7-9 NA NA TGTGCCAGCAGCTTTCGGGGCGCTCAGCCCCAGTACTTC CASSFRGAQPQYF
14 TRBJ1-6 TRBV10-3 few NA TGTGCCATCAGTGACGGACGATCAAGTTCACCCCTCCACTTT CAISDGRSSSPLHF
15 TRBJ1-5 TRBV4-1 few NA TGCGCCAGCAGCCCAGTAGACAGTCTTCATCAGCCCCAGCATTTT CASSPVDSLHQPQHF
15 TRBJ2-5 TRBV13 NA TRBD1 TGTGCCAGCAGCACAGGGGTTTGGGGCCAAGAGACCCAGTACTTC CASSTGVWGQETQYF